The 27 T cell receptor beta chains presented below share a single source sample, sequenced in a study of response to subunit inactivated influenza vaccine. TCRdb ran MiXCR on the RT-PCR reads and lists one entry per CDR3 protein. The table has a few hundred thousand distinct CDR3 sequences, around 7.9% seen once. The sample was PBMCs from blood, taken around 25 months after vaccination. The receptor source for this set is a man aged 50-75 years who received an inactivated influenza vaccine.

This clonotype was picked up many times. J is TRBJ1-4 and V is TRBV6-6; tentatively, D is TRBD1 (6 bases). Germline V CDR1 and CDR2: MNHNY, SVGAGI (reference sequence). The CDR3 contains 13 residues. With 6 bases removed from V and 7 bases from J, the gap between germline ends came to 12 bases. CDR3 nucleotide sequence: TGTGCCAGCAGAGACGACAGGTCTGAAAAACTGTTTTTT. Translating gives CASRDDRSEKLFF.

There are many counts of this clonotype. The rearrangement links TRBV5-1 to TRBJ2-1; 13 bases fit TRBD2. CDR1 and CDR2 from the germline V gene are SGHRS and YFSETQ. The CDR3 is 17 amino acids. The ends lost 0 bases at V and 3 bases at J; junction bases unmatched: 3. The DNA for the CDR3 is TGCGCCAGCAGCTTGGGACTAGCGGGGGGATTCTACAATGAGCAGTTCTTC. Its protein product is CASSLGLAGGFYNEQFF.

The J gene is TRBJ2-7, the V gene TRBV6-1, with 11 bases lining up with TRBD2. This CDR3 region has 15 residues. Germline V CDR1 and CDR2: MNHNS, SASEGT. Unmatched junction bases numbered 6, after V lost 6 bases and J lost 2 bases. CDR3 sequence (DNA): TGTGCCAGCAGAGCTAGCGGGAGGACCACCTACGAGCAGTACTTC. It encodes CASRASGRTTYEQYF.

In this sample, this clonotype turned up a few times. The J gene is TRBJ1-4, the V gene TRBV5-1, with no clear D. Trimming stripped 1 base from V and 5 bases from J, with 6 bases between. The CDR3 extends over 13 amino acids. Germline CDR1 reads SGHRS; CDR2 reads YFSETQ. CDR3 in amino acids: CASSLFSNEKLFF. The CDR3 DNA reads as TGCGCCAGCAGCTTGTTTTCCAATGAAAAACTGTTTTTT.

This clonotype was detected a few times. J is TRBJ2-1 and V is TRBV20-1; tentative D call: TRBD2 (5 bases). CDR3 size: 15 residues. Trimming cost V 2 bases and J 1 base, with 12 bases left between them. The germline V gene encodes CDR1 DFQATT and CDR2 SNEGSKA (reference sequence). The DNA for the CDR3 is TGCAGTGCTAGACCCACTAGTACGTCCTACAATGAGCAGTTCTTC. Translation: CSARPTSTSYNEQFF.

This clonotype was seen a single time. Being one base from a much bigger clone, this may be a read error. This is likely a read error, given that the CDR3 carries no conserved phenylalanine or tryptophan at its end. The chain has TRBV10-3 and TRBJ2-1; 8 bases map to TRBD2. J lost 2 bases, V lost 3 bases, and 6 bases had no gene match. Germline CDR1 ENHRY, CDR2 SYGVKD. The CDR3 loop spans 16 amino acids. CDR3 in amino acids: CAISDGSGNTYNEQFL. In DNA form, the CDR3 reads TGTGCCATCAGTGATGGTAGCGGGAACACCTACAATGAGCAGTTCCTC.

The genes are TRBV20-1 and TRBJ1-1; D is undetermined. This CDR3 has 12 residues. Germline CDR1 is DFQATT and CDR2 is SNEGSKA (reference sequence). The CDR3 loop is CRFRGRDTEAFF. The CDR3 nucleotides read TGCAGGTTCAGAGGGAGGGACACTGAAGCTTTCTTT.

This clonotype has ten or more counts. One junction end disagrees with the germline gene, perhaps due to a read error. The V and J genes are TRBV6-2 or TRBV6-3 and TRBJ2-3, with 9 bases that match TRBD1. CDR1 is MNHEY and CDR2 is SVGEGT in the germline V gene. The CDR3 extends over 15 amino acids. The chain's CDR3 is CASRTGGSGTDTQYF. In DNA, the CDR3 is TGTGCCAGCAGAACAGGGGGCTCCGGCACGGATACGCAGTATTTT.

CDR3 in DNA: TGTGCCAGCAGCCGATCGACTAGCGGGAGGTTGGGCGGGGAGCTGTTTTTT. Amino acid sequence: CASSRSTSGRLGGELFF. V gene TRBV3-1 combines with J gene TRBJ2-2; 13 nucleotides match TRBD2. From germline, CDR1 is LGHDT and CDR2 YNNKEL (reference sequence). The CDR3 extends over 17 amino acids. The V gene end was trimmed by 4 bases and the J gene end by 7 bases; junction bases not matched to a gene: 9.

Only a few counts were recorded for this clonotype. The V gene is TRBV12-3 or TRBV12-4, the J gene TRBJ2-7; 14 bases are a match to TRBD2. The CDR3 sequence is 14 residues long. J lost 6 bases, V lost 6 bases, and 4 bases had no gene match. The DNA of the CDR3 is TGTGCCAGCAGCAAGACTAGCGGGAGGGCCGAGCAGTACTTC. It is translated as CASSKTSGRAEQYF.

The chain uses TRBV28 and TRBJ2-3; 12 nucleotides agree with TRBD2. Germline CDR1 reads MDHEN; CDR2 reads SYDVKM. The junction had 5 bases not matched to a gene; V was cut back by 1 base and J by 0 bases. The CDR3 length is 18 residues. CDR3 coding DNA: TGTGCCAGCAGTTTATCCGGGACTAGCGGGCCGAGCACAGATACGCAGTATTTT. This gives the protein CASSLSGTSGPSTDTQYF.

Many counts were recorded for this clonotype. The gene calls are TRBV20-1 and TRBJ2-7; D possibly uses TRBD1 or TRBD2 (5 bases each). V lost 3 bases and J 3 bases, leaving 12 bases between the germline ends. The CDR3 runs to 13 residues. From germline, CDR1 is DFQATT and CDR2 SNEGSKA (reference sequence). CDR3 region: CSARGVRDYEQYF. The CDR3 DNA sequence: TGCAGTGCTAGGGGGGTCAGGGACTACGAGCAGTACTTC.

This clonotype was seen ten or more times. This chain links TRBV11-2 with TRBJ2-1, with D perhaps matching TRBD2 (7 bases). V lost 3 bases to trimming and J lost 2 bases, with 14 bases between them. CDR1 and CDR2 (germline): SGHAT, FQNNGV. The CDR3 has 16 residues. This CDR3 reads CASSLDHGGPYNEQFF. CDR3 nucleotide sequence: TGTGCCAGCAGCTTGGATCACGGGGGGCCCTACAATGAGCAGTTCTTC.

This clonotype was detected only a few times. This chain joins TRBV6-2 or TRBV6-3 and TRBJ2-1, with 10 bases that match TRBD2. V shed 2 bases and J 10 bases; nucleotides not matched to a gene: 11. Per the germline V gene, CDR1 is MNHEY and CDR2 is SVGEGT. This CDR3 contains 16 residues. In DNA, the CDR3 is TGTGCCAGCAGTTACCCCAGCGGGGGGGTAATAAAGGAGCAGTTCTTC. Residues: CASSYPSGGVIKEQFF.

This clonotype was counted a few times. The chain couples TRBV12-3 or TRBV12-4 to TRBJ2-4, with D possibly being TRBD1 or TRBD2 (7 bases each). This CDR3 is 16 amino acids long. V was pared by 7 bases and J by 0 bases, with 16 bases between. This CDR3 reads CASTRGGTRAKNIQYF. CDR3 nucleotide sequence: TGTGCCAGCACCAGGGGGGGGACAAGAGCCAAAAACATTCAGTACTTC.

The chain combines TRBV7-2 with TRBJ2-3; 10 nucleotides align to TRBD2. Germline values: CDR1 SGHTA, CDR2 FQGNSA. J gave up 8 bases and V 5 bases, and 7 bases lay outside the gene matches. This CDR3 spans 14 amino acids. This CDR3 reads CASSQSGGARTQYF. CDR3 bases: TGTGCCAGCAGCCAGAGCGGGGGGGCGCGTACGCAGTATTTT.

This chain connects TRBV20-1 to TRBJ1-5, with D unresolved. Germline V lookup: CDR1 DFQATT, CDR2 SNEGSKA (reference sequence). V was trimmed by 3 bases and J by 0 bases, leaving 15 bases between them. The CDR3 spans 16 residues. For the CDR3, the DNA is TGCAGTGCTAGGGAATCAAATATTTATAGCAATCAGCCCCAGCATTTT. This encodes CSARESNIYSNQPQHF.

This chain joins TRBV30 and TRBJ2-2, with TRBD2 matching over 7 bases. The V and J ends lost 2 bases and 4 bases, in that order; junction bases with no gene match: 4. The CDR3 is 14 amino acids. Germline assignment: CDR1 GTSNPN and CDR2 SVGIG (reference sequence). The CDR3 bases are TGTGCCTGGAGTCTACTAGCGCCCACCGGGGAGCTGTTTTTT. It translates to CAWSLLAPTGELFF.

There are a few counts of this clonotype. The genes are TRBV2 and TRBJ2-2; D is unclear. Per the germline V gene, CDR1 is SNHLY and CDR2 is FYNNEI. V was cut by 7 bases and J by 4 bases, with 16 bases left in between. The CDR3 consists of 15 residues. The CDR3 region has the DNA TGTGCCAGCAAGGGCGACTCCCCAACCACCGGGGAGCTGTTTTTT. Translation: CASKGDSPTTGELFF.

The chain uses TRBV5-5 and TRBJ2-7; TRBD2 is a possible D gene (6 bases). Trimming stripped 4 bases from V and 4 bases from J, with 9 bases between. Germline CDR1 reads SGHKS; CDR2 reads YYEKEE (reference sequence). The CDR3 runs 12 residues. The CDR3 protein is CASSIGTYEQYF. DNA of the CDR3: TGTGCCAGCAGCATCGGGACTTACGAGCAGTACTTC.

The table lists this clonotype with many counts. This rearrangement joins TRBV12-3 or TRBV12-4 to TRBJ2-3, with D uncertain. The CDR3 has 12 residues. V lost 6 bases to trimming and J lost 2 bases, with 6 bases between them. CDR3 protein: CASSGNTDTQYF. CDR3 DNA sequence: TGTGCCAGCAGCGGAAACACAGATACGCAGTATTTT.

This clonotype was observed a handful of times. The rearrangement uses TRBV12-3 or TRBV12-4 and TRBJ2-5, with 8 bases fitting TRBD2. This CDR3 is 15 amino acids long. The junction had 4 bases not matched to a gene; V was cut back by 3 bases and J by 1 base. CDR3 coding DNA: TGTGCCAGCAGTTTTACTAGCGGATTCCAAGAGACCCAGTACTTC. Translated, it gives CASSFTSGFQETQYF.

This CDR3 reads CATSATGQYSKRYF. The CDR3 DNA reads TGTGCCACCAGTGCAACAGGGCAGTACTCGAAGCGGTACTTC. The chain is built from TRBV24-1 and TRBJ2-7, with a possible D match to TRBD1 (6 bases). V was trimmed by 5 bases and J by 12 bases, leaving 22 bases between them. CDR3 length equals 14 residues. Per the germline V gene, CDR1 is KGHDR and CDR2 is SFDVKD.

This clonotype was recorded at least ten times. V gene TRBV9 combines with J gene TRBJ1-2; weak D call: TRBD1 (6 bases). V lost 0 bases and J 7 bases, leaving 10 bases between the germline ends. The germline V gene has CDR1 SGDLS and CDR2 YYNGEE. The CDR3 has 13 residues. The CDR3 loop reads CASSVEQGFGYTF. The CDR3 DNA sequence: TGTGCCAGCAGCGTAGAACAGGGCTTTGGCTACACCTTC. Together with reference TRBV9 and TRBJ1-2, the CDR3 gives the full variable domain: DSGVTQTPKHLITATGQRVTLRCSPRSGDLSVYWYQQSLDQGLQFLIQYYNGEERAKGNILERFSAQQFPDLHSELNLSSLELGDSALYFCASSVEQGFGYTFGSGTRLTVV.

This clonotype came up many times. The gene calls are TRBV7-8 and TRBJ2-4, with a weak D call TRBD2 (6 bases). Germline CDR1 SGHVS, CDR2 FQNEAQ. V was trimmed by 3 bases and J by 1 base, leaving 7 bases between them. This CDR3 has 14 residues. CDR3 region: CASSLGGAKNIQYF. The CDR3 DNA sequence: TGTGCCAGCAGCTTGGGGGGTGCCAAAAACATTCAGTACTTC.

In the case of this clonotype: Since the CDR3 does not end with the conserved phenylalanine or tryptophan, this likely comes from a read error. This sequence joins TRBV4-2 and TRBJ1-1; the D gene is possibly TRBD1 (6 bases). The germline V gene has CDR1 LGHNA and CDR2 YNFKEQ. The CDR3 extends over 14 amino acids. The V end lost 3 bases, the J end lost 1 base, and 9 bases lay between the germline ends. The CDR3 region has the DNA TGTGCCAGCAGCCATGGACAGAAGAACACTGAAGCTTTCTCT. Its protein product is CASSHGQKNTEAFS.

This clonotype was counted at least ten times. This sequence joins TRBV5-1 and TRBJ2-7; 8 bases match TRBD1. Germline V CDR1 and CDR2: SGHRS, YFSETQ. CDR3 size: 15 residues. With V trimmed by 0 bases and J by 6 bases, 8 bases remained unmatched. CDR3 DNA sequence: TGCGCCAGCAGCTTGGGGGGGACAGGAGGCGGCGAGCAGTACTTC. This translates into CASSLGGTGGGEQYF. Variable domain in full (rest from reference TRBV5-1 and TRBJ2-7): KAGVTQTPRYLIKTRGQQVTLSCSPISGHRSVSWYQQTPGQGLQFLFEYFSETQRNKGNFPGRFSGRQFSNSRSEMNVSTLELGDSALYLCASSLGGTGGGEQYFGPGTRLTVT.